This T cell receptor (beta chain) was obtained from a study of T cell responses to AZD1222 COVID-19 vaccine. The study's findings and limits: Repertoire collection took place solely once the T cell response had peaked.

V trimming: 10 bases; J trimming: 0 bases; junction bases outside the gene matches: 13. CDR1 and CDR2 (germline): LNHDA, SQIVND (reference sequence). The CDR3 is 18 amino acids. As concerns this clone: What it binds is unknown.

This table comes from immunoSEQ multiplex PCR, and its TCRdb copy is limited to in-frame clones, with some not included. This sample has 130,000 to 150,000 clones, with approximately 78% found just once. V is TRBV19 and J is TRBJ2-6; 9 nucleotides match TRBD1. The clonotype comes from an adult in good health. This material consisted of peripheral blood, taken on day 0 of MenACWY control vaccination. In DNA, the CDR3 is TGTGCCACCTTGGACAGGGGATACCAAAGCTCTGGGGCCAACGTCCTGACTTTC. The encoded protein is CATLDRGYQSSGANVLTF. Complete variable domain (other parts from reference TRBV19 and TRBJ2-6): DGGITQSPKYLFRKEGQNVTLSCEQNLNHDAMYWYRQDPGQGLRLIYYSQIVNDFQKGDIAEGYSVSREKKESFPLTVTSAQKNPTAFYLCATLDRGYQSSGANVLTFGAGSRLTVL.